This T cell receptor (beta chain) is drawn from a study of cytomegalovirus exposure and HLA in healthy donors. CDR1 is MNHNS and CDR2 is SASEGT in the germline V gene. The length of the CDR3 is 16 residues. With V trimmed by 0 bases and J by 5 bases, 6 bases remained unmatched. The PCR was carried out with 60 Vbeta primers and 13 Jbeta primers. TCRdb keeps only in-frame clones here, not all; method: immunoSEQ multiplex PCR. The sample holds 150,000 to 200,000 clones, roughly 79% seen once. Specimen: PBMCs. The receptor's source is a woman aged 30 to 39 in good health and CMV-seropositive. V and J are TRBV6-1 and TRBJ2-7, with 11 nucleotides matching TRBD1. This CDR3 reads CASSEAIGQGANEQYF. DNA of the CDR3: TGTGCCAGCAGTGAAGCTATAGGACAGGGGGCCAACGAGCAGTACTTC.